Here is one TCR beta chain with its context. Trimming took off 0 bases at V and 1 base at J, with 13 bases between the two ends. The CDR3 spans 16 residues. Per germline, CDR1 SGHRS and CDR2 YFSETQ. These data belong to a study of blood T cell repertoires in COVID-19. Study-wide background: Italy, Spain and the United States were the sources of the convalescent and acute COVID-19 samples. In each case, the material was cDNA or gDNA derived from T cells, B-cell-depleted T cells, or PBMCs.

Produced via immunoSEQ multiplex PCR; TCRdb's table is partial and in-frame only. The profile shows 100,000 or so clones, approximately 82% of them singletons. Sequencing used peripheral blood. The clonotype was recovered from a woman over 75 with acute or convalescent COVID-19. The chain joins TRBV5-1 to TRBJ2-5; no clear D gene. In DNA form, the CDR3 reads TGCGCCAGCAGCTTGGAAGGATCAGGAACCCAAGAGACCCAGTACTTC. This sequence encodes CASSLEGSGTQETQYF.